The clone carrying this TCR beta chain was recorded at least ten times. As yet, its antigen is unknown. The data are from a study of T cells after yellow fever vaccination. Whole-study results and caveats: A minor fraction of clonotypes spanned both CD4 and CD8 compartments. Re-detected after boosting: most primary clones, around 96% of CD4 and over 80% of CD8. Weaker overall was a secondary response that nonetheless peaked faster, on day 5 versus 15.

V lost 7 bases to trimming and J lost 2 bases; unmatched junction nucleotides: 10. Germline CDR1 reads MNHEY; CDR2 reads SVGEGT. The CDR3 length is 16 residues. Template switching with 5'RACE generated the TCR cDNA and added a universal primer site and UMIs. TCRdb re-called the 5' RACE reads with MiXCR, one entry per CDR3 protein. The sample includes around 110,000 distinct CDR3 sequences, 8% to 9.5% seen only once; the top ten take approximately 24%. The chain is built from TRBV6-2 or TRBV6-3 and TRBJ2-1, with 8 bases aligning to TRBD1. The source material was CD8+ T cells sorted from PBMCs, sampled 45 days after the yellow fever booster vaccination. The receptor's source is a man aged 25-45 years who received the YFV17D yellow fever vaccine. The CDR3 DNA is TGTGCCAGCACTCCCCTCGGGACAGGACCCTACAATGAGCAGTTCTTC. This gives the protein CASTPLGTGPYNEQFF.